The 9 T cell receptor beta chains below all came from one sample that was sequenced in a study of control samples from healthy donors and cancer patients. Clones were sequenced by immunoSEQ multiplex PCR, and TCRdb holds only the in-frame ones, with some missing. The sample lists roughly 220,000 clones; around 94% were seen once. Sequences were obtained from blood. The source of these receptors is a man aged 45-65 years in good health.

The V and J genes are TRBV18 and TRBJ2-2, with D tentatively TRBD1 (5 bases). CDR3 length: 16 amino acids. Germline values: CDR1 KGHSH, CDR2 LQKENI. V lost 3 bases to trimming and J lost 1 base, with 12 bases between them. In DNA, the CDR3 is TGTGCCAGCTCACCCGACCTGCAGGGGAACACCGGGGAGCTGTTTTTT. It yields the protein CASSPDLQGNTGELFF.

This rearrangement joins TRBV18 to TRBJ1-2, with unresolved D. The CDR3 runs 14 residues. Trimming shortened V by 8 bases and J by 7 bases, and 20 bases separated the two germline ends. Germline V CDR1 and CDR2: KGHSH, LQKENI. CDR3 in DNA: TGTGCCAGCGCCTGGGTCGAGCCTGACGGTGGCTACACCTTC. This translates into CASAWVEPDGGYTF. Drawing the rest from reference TRBV18 and TRBJ1-2, the complete variable domain is NAGVMQNPRHLVRRRGQEARLRCSPMKGHSHVYWYRQLPEEGLKFMVYLQKENIIDESGMPKERFSAEFPKEGPSILRIQQVVRGDSAAYFCASAWVEPDGGYTFGSGTRLTVV.

The chain employs TRBV5-1 and TRBJ2-3; 11 nucleotides align to TRBD2. Germline lookup yields CDR1 SGHRS and CDR2 YFSETQ. This CDR3 has 15 amino acids. V shed 4 bases, J shed 5 bases, and the junction held 6 bases outside the gene matches. This CDR3 reads CASSATGTSGDTQYF. As DNA, the CDR3 is TGCGCCAGCAGCGCCACCGGGACTAGCGGAGATACGCAGTATTTT.

V gene TRBV5-4 combines with J gene TRBJ1-2; tentatively, D is TRBD1 (5 bases). Trimming took 2 bases from V and 4 from J, leaving 15 bases between them. This CDR3 spans 15 amino acids. Germline values: CDR1 SGHNT, CDR2 YYREEE (reference sequence). The CDR3 spells CASSFADKPFYGYTF. The CDR3 DNA reads TGTGCCAGCAGCTTCGCGGACAAGCCTTTCTATGGCTACACCTTC. The complete variable domain, with remaining parts taken from reference TRBV5-4 and TRBJ1-2, reads ETGVTQSPTHLIKTRGQQVTLRCSSQSGHNTVSWYQQALGQGPQFIFQYYREEENGRGNFPPRFSGLQFPNYSSELNVNALELDDSALYLCASSFADKPFYGYTFGSGTRLTVV.

The chain employs TRBV7-9 and TRBJ2-3; D is unresolved. The CDR3 is made up of 16 amino acids. Trimming shortened V by 6 bases and J by 2 bases, and 18 bases separated the two germline ends. The germline CDR1 and CDR2 sequences are SEHNR and FQNEAQ (reference sequence). CDR3 sequence reads: CASREGASLPTDTQYF. CDR3 DNA: TGTGCCAGCAGAGAAGGAGCATCCCTCCCCACAGATACGCAGTATTTT.

The CDR3 bases are TGTGCCAGCAGGGCGGCAGGGGCCTATGGCTACACCTTC. Translated: CASRAAGAYGYTF. This chain links TRBV28 with TRBJ1-2, with a tentative D call TRBD1 (6 bases). The CDR3 contains 13 residues. V gave up 6 bases and J gave up 4 bases, with 12 bases separating them. In germline, CDR1 is MDHEN, CDR2 SYDVKM.

V and J are TRBV7-3 and TRBJ2-3; 12 nucleotides align to TRBD2. In germline, CDR1 is SGHTA, CDR2 FQGTGA. The V gene end was trimmed by 5 bases and the J gene end by 4 bases; junction bases not matched to a gene: 4. CDR3 length: 15 residues. CDR3 sequence (DNA): TGTGCCAGCAGCAGACTAGCGGGGGTGGCAGATACGCAGTATTTT. Its translation is CASSRLAGVADTQYF.

Comment on this clone: In the same sample, other DNA sequences code for this CDR3. The genes are TRBV3-1 (or the pseudogene TRBV3-2) and TRBJ1-1; 10 positions match TRBD1. J lost 5 bases, V lost 6 bases, and 6 bases had no gene match. Per the germline V gene, CDR1 is LGHDT and CDR2 is YNNKEL (reference sequence). The CDR3 runs 14 residues. In DNA, the CDR3 is TGTGCCAGCAGTCGACAGGGGGCGCCGACTGAAGCTTTCTTT. Translating gives CASSRQGAPTEAFF.

This clone appeared once. V and J are TRBV4-2 and TRBJ2-5; 10 nucleotides agree with TRBD2. CDR1 is LGHNA and CDR2 is YNFKEQ in the germline V gene. This CDR3 is built from 15 residues. Unmatched junction bases numbered 4, after V lost 5 bases and J lost 1 base. The chain's CDR3 is CASSSTSGPQETQYF. The CDR3 region has the DNA TGTGCCAGCAGCTCGACTAGCGGGCCCCAAGAGACCCAGTACTTC.